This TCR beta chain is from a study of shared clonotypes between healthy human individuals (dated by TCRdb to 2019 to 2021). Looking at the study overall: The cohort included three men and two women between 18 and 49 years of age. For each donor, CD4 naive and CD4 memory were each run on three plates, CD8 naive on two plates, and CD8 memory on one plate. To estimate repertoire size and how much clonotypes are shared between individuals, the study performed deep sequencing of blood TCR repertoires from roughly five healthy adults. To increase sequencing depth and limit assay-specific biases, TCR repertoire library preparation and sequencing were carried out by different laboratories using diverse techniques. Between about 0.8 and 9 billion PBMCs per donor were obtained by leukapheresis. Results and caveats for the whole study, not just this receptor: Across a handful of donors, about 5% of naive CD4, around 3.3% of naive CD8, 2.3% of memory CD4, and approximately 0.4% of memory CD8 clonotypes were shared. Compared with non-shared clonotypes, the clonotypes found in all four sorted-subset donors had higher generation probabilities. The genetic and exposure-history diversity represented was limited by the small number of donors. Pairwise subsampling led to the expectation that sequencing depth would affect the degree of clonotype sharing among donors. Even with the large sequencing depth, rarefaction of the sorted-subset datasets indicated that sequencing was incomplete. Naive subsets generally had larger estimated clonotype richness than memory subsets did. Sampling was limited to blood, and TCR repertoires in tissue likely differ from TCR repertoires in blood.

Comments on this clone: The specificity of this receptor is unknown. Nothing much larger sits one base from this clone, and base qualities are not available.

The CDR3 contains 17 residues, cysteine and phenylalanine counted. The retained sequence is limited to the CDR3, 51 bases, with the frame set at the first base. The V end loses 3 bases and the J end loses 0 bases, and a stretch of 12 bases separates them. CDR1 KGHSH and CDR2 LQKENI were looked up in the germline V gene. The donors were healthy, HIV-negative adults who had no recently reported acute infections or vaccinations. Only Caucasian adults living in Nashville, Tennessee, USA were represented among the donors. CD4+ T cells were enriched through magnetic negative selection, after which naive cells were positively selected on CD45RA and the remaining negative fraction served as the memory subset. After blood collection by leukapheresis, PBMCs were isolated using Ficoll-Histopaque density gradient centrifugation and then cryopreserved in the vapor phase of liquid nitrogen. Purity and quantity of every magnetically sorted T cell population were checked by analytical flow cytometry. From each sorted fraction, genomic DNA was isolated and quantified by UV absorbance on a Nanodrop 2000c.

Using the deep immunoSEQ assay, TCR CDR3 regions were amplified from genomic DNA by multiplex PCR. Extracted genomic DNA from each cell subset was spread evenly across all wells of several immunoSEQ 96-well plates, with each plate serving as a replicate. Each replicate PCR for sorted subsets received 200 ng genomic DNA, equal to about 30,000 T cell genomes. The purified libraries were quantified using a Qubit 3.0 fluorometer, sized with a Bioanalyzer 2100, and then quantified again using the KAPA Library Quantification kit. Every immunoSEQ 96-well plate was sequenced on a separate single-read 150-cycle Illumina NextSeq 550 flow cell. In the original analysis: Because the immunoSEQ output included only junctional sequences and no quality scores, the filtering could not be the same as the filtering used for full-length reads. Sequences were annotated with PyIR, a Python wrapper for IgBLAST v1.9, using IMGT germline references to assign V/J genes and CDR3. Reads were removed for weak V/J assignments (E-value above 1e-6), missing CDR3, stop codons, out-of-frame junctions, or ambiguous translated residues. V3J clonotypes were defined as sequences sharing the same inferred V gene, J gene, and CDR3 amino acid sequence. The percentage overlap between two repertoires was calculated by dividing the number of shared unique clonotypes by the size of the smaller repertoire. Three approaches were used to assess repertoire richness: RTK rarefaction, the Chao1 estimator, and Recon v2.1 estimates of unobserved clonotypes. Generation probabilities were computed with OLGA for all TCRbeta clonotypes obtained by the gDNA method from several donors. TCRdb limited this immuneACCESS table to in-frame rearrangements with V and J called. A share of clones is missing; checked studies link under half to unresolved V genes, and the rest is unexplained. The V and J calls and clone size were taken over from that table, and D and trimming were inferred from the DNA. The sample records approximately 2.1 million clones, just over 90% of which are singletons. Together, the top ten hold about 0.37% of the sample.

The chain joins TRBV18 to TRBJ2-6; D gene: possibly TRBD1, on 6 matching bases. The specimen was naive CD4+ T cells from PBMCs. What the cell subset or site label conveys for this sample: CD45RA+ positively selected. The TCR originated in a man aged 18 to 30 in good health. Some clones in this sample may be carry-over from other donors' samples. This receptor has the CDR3 CASSPNQQGSGANVLTF. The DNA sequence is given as TGTGCCAGCTCACCTAATCAACAGGGCTCTGGGGCCAACGTCCTGACTTTC.